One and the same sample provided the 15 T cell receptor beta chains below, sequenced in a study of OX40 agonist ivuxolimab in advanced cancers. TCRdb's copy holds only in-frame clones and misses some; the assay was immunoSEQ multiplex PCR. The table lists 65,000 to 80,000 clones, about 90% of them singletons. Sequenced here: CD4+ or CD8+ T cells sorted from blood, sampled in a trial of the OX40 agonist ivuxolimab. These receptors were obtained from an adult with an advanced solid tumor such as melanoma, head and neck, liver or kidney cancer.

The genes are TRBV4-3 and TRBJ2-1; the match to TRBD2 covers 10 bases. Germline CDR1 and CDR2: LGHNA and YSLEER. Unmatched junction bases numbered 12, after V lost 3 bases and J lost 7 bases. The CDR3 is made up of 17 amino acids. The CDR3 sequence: CASSQTYPGLALNEQFF. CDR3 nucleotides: TGCGCCAGCAGCCAGACCTACCCGGGACTAGCGTTAAATGAGCAGTTCTTC.

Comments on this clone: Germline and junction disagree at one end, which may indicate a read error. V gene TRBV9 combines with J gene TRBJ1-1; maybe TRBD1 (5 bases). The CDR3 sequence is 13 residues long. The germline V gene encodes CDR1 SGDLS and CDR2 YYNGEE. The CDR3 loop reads CASGEGAYTEAFF. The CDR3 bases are TGCGCGAGCGGAGAAGGGGCCTACACTGAAGCTTTCTTT.

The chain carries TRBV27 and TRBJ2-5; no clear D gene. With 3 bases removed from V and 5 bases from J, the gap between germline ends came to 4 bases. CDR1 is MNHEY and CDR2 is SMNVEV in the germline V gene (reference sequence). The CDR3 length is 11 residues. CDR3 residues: CASSLGETQYF. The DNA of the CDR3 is TGTGCCAGCAGTTTGGGGGAGACCCAGTACTTC.

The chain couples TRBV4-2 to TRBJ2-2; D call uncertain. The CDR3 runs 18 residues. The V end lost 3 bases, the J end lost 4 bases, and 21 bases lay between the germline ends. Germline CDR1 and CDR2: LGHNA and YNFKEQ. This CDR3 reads CASSQEYVPTPGTGELFF. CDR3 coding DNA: TGTGCCAGCAGCCAGGAATACGTCCCTACCCCGGGCACCGGGGAGCTGTTTTTT.

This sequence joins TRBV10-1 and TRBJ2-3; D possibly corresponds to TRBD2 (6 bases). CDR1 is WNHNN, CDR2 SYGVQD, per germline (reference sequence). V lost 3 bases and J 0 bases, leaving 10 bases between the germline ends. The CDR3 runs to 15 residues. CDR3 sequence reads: CASSDTSPSTDTQYF. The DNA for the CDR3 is TGCGCCAGCAGTGACACTAGCCCTAGCACAGATACGCAGTATTTT.

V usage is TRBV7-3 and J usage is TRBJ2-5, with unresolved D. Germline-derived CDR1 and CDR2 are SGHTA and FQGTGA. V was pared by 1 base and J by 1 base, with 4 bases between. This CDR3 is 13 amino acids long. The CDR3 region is CASSLNSQETQYF. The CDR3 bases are TGTGCCAGCAGCTTAAACAGCCAAGAGACCCAGTACTTC.

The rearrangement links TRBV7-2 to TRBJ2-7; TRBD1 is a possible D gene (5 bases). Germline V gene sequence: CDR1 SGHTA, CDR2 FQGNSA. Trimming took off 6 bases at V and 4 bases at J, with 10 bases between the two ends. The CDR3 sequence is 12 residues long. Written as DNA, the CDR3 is TGTGCCAGCAGTTACCAGGGATACGAGCAGTACTTC. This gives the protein CASSYQGYEQYF.

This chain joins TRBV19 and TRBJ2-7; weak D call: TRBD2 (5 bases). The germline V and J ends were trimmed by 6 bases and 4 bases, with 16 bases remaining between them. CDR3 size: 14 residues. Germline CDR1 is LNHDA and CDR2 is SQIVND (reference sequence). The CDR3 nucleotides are TGTGCCAGTAGCTTAGACCTAGCATCGTACGAGCAGTACTTC. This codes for CASSLDLASYEQYF.

CDR3 nucleotide sequence: TGTGCCAGCAGTGCTTTCCGGGACAGGGGGCGCTTGGTTTACGAGCAGTACTTC. Translated, it gives CASSAFRDRGRLVYEQYF. J is TRBJ2-7 and V is TRBV6-1, with 12 bases fitting TRBD1. The germline V gene has CDR1 MNHNS and CDR2 SASEGT. The CDR3 runs to 18 residues. Trimming removed 4 bases from V and 4 bases from J; junction bases left unmatched: 14.

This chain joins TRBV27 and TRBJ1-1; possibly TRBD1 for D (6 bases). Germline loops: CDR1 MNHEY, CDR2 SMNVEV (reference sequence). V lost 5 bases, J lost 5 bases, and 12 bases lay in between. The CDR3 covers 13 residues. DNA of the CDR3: TGTGCCAGCAGTATCTACAGGGCTACTGAAGCTTTCTTT. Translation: CASSIYRATEAFF.

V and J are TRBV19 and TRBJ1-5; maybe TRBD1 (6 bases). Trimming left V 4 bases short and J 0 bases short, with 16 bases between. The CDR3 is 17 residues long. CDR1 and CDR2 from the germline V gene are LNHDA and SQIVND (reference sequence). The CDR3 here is CASSTAEGGYSNQPQHF. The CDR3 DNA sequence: TGTGCCAGTAGTACCGCCGAGGGGGGCTATAGCAATCAGCCCCAGCATTTT.

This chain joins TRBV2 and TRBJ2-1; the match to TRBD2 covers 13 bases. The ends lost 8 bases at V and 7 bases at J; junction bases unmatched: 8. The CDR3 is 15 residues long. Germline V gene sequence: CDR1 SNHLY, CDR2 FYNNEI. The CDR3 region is CASQTGTSGKNEQFF. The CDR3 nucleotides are TGTGCCAGCCAAACCGGGACTAGCGGGAAAAATGAGCAGTTCTTC.

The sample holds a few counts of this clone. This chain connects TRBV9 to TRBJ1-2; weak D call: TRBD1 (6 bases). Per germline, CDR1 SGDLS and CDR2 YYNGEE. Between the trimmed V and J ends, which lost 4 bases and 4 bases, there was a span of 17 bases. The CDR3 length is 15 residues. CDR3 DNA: TGTGCCAGCAGCCCAGGGGCAGGGTTGTCCTATGGCTACACCTTC. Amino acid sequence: CASSPGAGLSYGYTF.

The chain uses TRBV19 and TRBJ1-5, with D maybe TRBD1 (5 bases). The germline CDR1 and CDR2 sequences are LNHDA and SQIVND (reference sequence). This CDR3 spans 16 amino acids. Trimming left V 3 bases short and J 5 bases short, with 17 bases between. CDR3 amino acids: CASSILSRVSYQPQHF. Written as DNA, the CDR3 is TGTGCCAGTAGTATCTTGTCCAGGGTTAGTTATCAGCCCCAGCATTTT.

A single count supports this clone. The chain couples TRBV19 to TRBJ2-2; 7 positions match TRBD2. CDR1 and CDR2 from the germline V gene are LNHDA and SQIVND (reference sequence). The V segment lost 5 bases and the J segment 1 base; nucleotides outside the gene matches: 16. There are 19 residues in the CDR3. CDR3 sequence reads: CASSLPGWGLTENTGELFF. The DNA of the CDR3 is TGTGCCAGTAGTCTCCCGGGGTGGGGACTAACCGAGAACACCGGGGAGCTGTTTTTT.